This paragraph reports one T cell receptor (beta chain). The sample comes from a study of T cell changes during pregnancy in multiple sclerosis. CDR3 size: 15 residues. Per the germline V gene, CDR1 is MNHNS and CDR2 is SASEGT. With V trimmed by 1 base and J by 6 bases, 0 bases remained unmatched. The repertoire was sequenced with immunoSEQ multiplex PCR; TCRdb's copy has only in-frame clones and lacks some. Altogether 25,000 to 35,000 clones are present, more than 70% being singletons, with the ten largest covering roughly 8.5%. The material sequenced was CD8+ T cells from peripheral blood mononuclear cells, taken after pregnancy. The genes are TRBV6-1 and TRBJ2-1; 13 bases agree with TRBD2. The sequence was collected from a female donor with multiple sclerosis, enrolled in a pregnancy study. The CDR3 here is CASSEGTSGGNEQFF. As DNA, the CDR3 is TGTGCCAGCAGTGAAGGGACTAGCGGGGGCAATGAGCAGTTCTTC.